This entry describes one T cell receptor beta chain. This sample was included in a study of technical replicates of blood from a handful of donors. CDR1 is SNHLY, CDR2 FYNNEI, per germline. Between the trimmed V and J ends, which lost 4 bases and 3 bases, there was a span of 13 bases. The CDR3 is made up of 14 amino acids. Clones were read by immunoSEQ multiplex PCR, and TCRdb kept only the in-frame ones, dropping some. The sample includes some 87,000 clones, 90% to 95% of them seen just once. The TCR sequence derives from a human donor in good health. Sequenced sample: T cells isolated from PBMCs. This chain uses TRBV2 with TRBJ2-7, with TRBD1 as a possible D gene (5 bases). In nucleotides, the CDR3 is TGTGCCAGCAGTGTTACAAGGGGATTCTACGAGCAGTACTTC. Translating gives CASSVTRGFYEQYF. The full variable domain, completed using reference TRBV2 and TRBJ2-7, is EPEVTQTPSHQVTQMGQEVILRCVPISNHLYFYWYRQILGQKVEFLVSFYNNEISEKSEIFDDQFSVERPDGSNFTLKIRSTKLEDSAMYFCASSVTRGFYEQYFGPGTRLTVT.